The next 30 T cell receptor beta chains were all read from a single sample in a study of vaccination effects on CD4 cells after COVID-19. The ViraFEST assay expanded antigen-specific CD4+ T cells with viral peptide pools before sequencing. It was after roughly ten days of culture that CD4+ T cells were isolated. Each vaccine recipient was nucleocapsid antibody negative and had no prior SARS-CoV-2 infection. No cognate antigen is known for these TCRs. Here immunoSEQ multiplex PCR was the method, and the copy in TCRdb shows in-frame clones only, minus some. The sample holds 50,000 or so clones, approximately 75% seen once. Sequencing used CD4+ T cells from PBMCs cultured with HCoV-OC43 spike peptides, obtained before COVID-19 vaccination. The subset here: HCoV-OC43 spike overlapping peptide pool stimulation. The receptors were sampled from a human donor who received a COVID-19 vaccine.

The V and J genes are TRBV7-2 and TRBJ2-5; no clear D. Germline CDR1 is SGHTA and CDR2 is FQGNSA. CDR3 size: 13 residues. With 7 bases removed from V and 5 bases from J, the gap between germline ends came to 14 bases. CDR3 sequence: CASTQGPEETQYF. The DNA of the CDR3 is TGTGCCAGCACCCAAGGGCCGGAGGAGACCCAGTACTTC.

The CDR3 region is CAIRGTDEKLFF. The CDR3 coding sequence is TGTGCCATCAGGGGCACCGACGAAAAACTGTTTTTT. The chain carries TRBV10-3 and TRBJ1-4; D remains unclear. Germline CDR1 reads ENHRY; CDR2 reads SYGVKD. The V end was cut by 6 bases, the J end by 8 bases, with 10 bases between. This CDR3 contains 12 residues.

V is TRBV6-6 and J is TRBJ1-4; D gene unclear. V shed 2 bases and J shed 8 bases, with 12 bases lying between them. The CDR3 totals 14 residues. Per germline, CDR1 MNHNY and CDR2 SVGAGI (reference sequence). The CDR3 sequence: CASSYAGRVEKLFF. The CDR3 nucleotides read TGTGCCAGCAGTTACGCGGGCCGGGTGGAAAAACTGTTTTTT.

This clone occurred once. The chain couples TRBV20-1 to TRBJ1-2; D unclear. V was trimmed by 8 bases and J by 0 bases, leaving 7 bases between them. The germline CDR1 and CDR2 sequences are DFQATT and SNEGSKA (reference sequence). The CDR3 consists of 11 residues. The chain's CDR3 is CSKGANYGYTF. The CDR3 DNA reads as TGCAGTAAGGGAGCTAACTATGGCTACACCTTC.

The V call is TRBV7-3, the J call TRBJ2-2; D is possibly TRBD1 (6 bases). This CDR3 comprises 15 residues. CDR1 and CDR2 from the germline V gene are SGHTA and FQGTGA. The V end was cut by 2 bases, the J end by 1 base, with 8 bases between. CDR3 bases: TGTGCCAGCAGCTTAGAGACAGGGAACACCGGGGAGCTGTTTTTT. This translates into CASSLETGNTGELFF.

The sample holds one count of this clone. The chain joins TRBV4-3 to TRBJ1-4; 8 positions agree with TRBD1. With V trimmed by 0 bases and J by 3 bases, 6 bases remained unmatched. CDR3 size: 17 residues. Germline V lookup: CDR1 LGHNA, CDR2 YSLEER. CDR3 protein: CASSQEGDRRPNEKLFF. Here the CDR3 DNA reads TGCGCCAGCAGCCAAGAGGGGGACAGGCGGCCTAATGAAAAACTGTTTTTT.

V gene TRBV5-1 combines with J gene TRBJ2-3; 10 bases are shared with TRBD2. The junction had 4 bases not matched to a gene; V was cut back by 1 base and J by 2 bases. This CDR3 has 16 residues. The germline V gene has CDR1 SGHRS and CDR2 YFSETQ. The CDR3 here is CASSLNSGGATDTQYF. The DNA of the CDR3 is TGCGCCAGCAGCTTGAACAGCGGGGGGGCCACAGATACGCAGTATTTT.

V usage is TRBV5-1 and J usage is TRBJ2-5; 11 nucleotides match TRBD1. The CDR3 is 15 residues long. V dropped 4 bases and J dropped 3; count of bases not matched to a gene: 5. Per germline, CDR1 SGHRS and CDR2 YFSETQ. CDR3 in DNA: TGCGCCAGCAGCCGGGACAGGGGGGGGGAAGAGACCCAGTACTTC. Amino acids: CASSRDRGGEETQYF.

V usage is TRBV7-2 and J usage is TRBJ2-5; 7 nucleotides align to TRBD2. Germline assignment: CDR1 SGHTA and CDR2 FQGNSA. J gave up 4 bases and V 3 bases, and 5 bases lay outside the gene matches. CDR3 length: 14 amino acids. In nucleotides, the CDR3 is TGTGCCAGCAGCTTCCAGGGCGGGGGAGAGACCCAGTACTTC. It encodes CASSFQGGGETQYF.

The V call is TRBV3-1 (or the pseudogene TRBV3-2), the J call TRBJ1-6; D not resolved. The germline CDR1 and CDR2 sequences are LGHDT and YNNKEL (reference sequence). The CDR3 is 13 residues long. V was clipped by 5 bases and J by 7 bases, with 9 bases between them. Here the CDR3 DNA reads TGTGCCAGCAGCATAGAATTCAATTCACCCCTCCACTTT. Translating gives CASSIEFNSPLHF.

This rearrangement joins TRBV6-2 or TRBV6-3 to TRBJ2-3, with D possibly called TRBD1 or TRBD2 (6 bases each). The CDR3 loop spans 14 amino acids. CDR1 MNHEY and CDR2 SVGEGT come from the germline V gene. V was pared by 2 bases and J by 8 bases, with 14 bases between. For the CDR3, the DNA is TGTGCCAGCAGTTACGGAGGGGGGCCCCGTACGCAGTATTTT. Translation: CASSYGGGPRTQYF.

The chain joins TRBV4-1 to TRBJ2-3, with 7 bases fitting TRBD2. The J segment lost 2 bases and the V segment lost 4 bases, leaving 12 bases of the junction unmatched. The CDR3 extends over 17 amino acids. Germline values: CDR1 MGHRA, CDR2 YSYEKL. CDR3: CASSPRGGGGNTDTQYF. The CDR3 bases are TGCGCCAGCAGCCCTAGAGGTGGGGGAGGGAACACAGATACGCAGTATTTT.

The rearrangement links TRBV7-2 to TRBJ2-2; 7 nucleotides match TRBD2. Germline CDR1 reads SGHTA; CDR2 reads FQGNSA. There are 17 residues in the CDR3. J gave up 1 base and V 1 base, and 6 bases lay outside the gene matches. This chain's CDR3 is CASSLVRVAGNTGELFF. Here the CDR3 DNA reads TGTGCCAGCAGCTTAGTTAGGGTAGCGGGGAACACCGGGGAGCTGTTTTTT.

This clone was detected once. The rearrangement uses TRBV7-9 and TRBJ1-1; no firm D call. CDR3 size: 15 residues. The V end was cut by 1 base, the J end by 0 bases, with 9 bases between. Germline-derived CDR1 and CDR2 are SEHNR and FQNEAQ (reference sequence). The CDR3 here is CASSLVPAMNTEAFF. Here the CDR3 DNA reads TGTGCCAGCAGCTTAGTCCCAGCCATGAACACTGAAGCTTTCTTT.

The chain couples TRBV5-1 to TRBJ2-6; maybe TRBD1 (6 bases). CDR3 size: 20 residues. Germline V gives CDR1 SGHRS, CDR2 YFSETQ. V lost 0 bases to trimming and J lost 0 bases, with 19 bases between them. The CDR3 spells CASSLARTSTGSSGANVLTF. The CDR3 region has the DNA TGCGCCAGCAGCTTGGCCCGGACGTCGACAGGAAGCTCTGGGGCCAACGTCCTGACTTTC. Looking up the rest from reference TRBV5-1 and TRBJ2-6 gives the full variable domain: KAGVTQTPRYLIKTRGQQVTLSCSPISGHRSVSWYQQTPGQGLQFLFEYFSETQRNKGNFPGRFSGRQFSNSRSEMNVSTLELGDSALYLCASSLARTSTGSSGANVLTFGAGSRLTVL.

The gene calls are TRBV6-5 and TRBJ2-2; D is possibly TRBD1 (5 bases). CDR3 length equals 13 residues. CDR1 and CDR2 from the germline V gene are MNHEY and SVGAGI. Trimming took 0 bases from V and 7 from J, leaving 6 bases between them. CDR3 sequence reads: CASSYSQGGELFF. For the CDR3, the DNA is TGTGCCAGCAGTTACTCCCAGGGCGGGGAGCTGTTTTTT.

This clone came up a few times. The rearrangement uses TRBV19 and TRBJ1-6; D may be TRBD1 (6 bases). CDR1 is LNHDA and CDR2 is SQIVND in the germline V gene (reference sequence). V dropped 2 bases and J dropped 8 bases, with 7 bases sitting between them. The CDR3 has 13 amino acids. CDR3: CASSINRDSPLHF. The CDR3 DNA follows: TGTGCCAGTAGTATAAACAGGGATTCACCCCTCCACTTT.

The chain employs TRBV7-2 and TRBJ1-5; no definite D call. Trimming stripped 7 bases from V and 2 bases from J, with 12 bases between. Germline V gives CDR1 SGHTA, CDR2 FQGNSA. This CDR3 is built from 14 residues. The CDR3 region is CASNLNSGNQPQHF. The CDR3 DNA reads TGTGCCAGCAACCTGAACAGCGGCAATCAGCCCCAGCATTTT.

The genes are TRBV13 and TRBJ2-3, with TRBD1 matching 8 bases. Looked up from germline, CDR1 is PRHDT and CDR2 is FYEKMQ (reference sequence). V lost 2 bases and J lost 6; bases outside the gene matches: 13. The CDR3 extends over 17 amino acids. In DNA, the CDR3 is TGTGCCAGCAGCTTAAAACCCCCCGGGACAGGTGAGGATACGCAGTATTTT. Amino acid sequence: CASSLKPPGTGEDTQYF.

The chain recombines TRBV7-8 with TRBJ2-2, with 8 bases identical to TRBD1. The trim removed 1 base at V and 1 base at J, leaving 5 bases unmatched. The CDR3 contains 17 residues. CDR1 is SGHVS and CDR2 is FQNEAQ in the germline V gene. CDR3 in DNA: TGTGCCAGCAGCTTAGGGGCAGGGGGCTTGAACACCGGGGAGCTGTTTTTT. Translated: CASSLGAGGLNTGELFF.

This clone was seen just once. The chain recombines TRBV3-1 (or the pseudogene TRBV3-2) with TRBJ2-6, with D maybe TRBD2 (6 bases). This CDR3 spans 16 amino acids. V dropped 3 bases and J dropped 0 bases, with 9 bases sitting between them. Germline V gene lookup returns CDR1 LGHDT and CDR2 YNNKEL (reference sequence). CDR3 DNA: TGTGCCAGCAGCCAGGGACTGGGCTCTGGGGCCAACGTCCTGACTTTC. It translates to CASSQGLGSGANVLTF.

V is TRBV5-1 and J is TRBJ2-3; D tentatively fits TRBD1 or TRBD2 (5 bases each). This CDR3 has 15 amino acids. The germline gives CDR1 SGHRS, CDR2 YFSETQ. V lost 7 bases, J lost 2 bases, and 17 bases lay in between. The CDR3 DNA reads TGCGCCAGCCAACGTACTGGGGACCCCACAGATACGCAGTATTTT. This gives the protein CASQRTGDPTDTQYF.

This clone was detected only once. This chain joins TRBV9 and TRBJ2-1; 11 positions agree with TRBD2. Germline V gene sequence: CDR1 SGDLS, CDR2 YYNGEE. This CDR3 region has 16 residues. Trimming at V came to 0 bases and at J to 3 bases, leaving 2 bases not matched to a gene. CDR3 nucleotides: TGTGCCAGCAGCGTAGGGCTAGCGGGGGGCTACAATGAGCAGTTCTTC. Its translation: CASSVGLAGGYNEQFF.

This rearrangement joins TRBV24-1 to TRBJ1-5; the match to TRBD1 covers 11 bases. V gave up 4 bases and J gave up 8 bases; unmatched junction bases: 12. CDR1 and CDR2 (germline): KGHDR, SFDVKD. The CDR3 has 17 amino acids. CDR3 protein: CATSDFAGTGGLEPQHF. CDR3 coding DNA: TGTGCCACCAGTGACTTTGCCGGGACAGGGGGTTTGGAGCCCCAGCATTTT.

This clone was picked up a small number of times. The rearrangement uses TRBV7-2 and TRBJ1-2; D uncertain. The germline V and J ends were trimmed by 5 bases and 8 bases, with 21 bases remaining between them. Germline CDR1 is SGHTA and CDR2 is FQGNSA. CDR3 length equals 15 residues. The CDR3: CASSPELVISEGYTF. CDR3 nucleotide sequence: TGTGCCAGCAGCCCCGAGTTGGTTATTTCTGAAGGCTACACCTTC.

This clone appeared a single time. This sequence joins TRBV29-1 and TRBJ2-5; no clear D gene. The V end lost 5 bases, the J end lost 1 base, and 8 bases lay between the germline ends. CDR1 is SQVTM, CDR2 ANQGSEA, per germline. The CDR3 has 12 amino acids. CDR3 loop: CSVLPGQETQYF. The CDR3 bases are TGCAGCGTTCTTCCGGGCCAAGAGACCCAGTACTTC.

The chain has TRBV5-1 and TRBJ2-3; the match to TRBD2 covers 8 bases. V gave up 5 bases and J gave up 4 bases; unmatched junction bases: 9. The CDR3 contains 15 residues. CDR1 is SGHRS, CDR2 YFSETQ, per germline. CDR3 DNA: TGCGCCAGCAGGGACGGGACTAGTAATCCAGATACGCAGTATTTT. Amino acids: CASRDGTSNPDTQYF.

The chain recombines TRBV30 with TRBJ2-3, with D possibly TRBD2 on 6 matching bases. Germline V gene sequence: CDR1 GTSNPN, CDR2 SVGIG (reference sequence). The CDR3 runs 16 residues. The germline V and J ends were trimmed by 2 bases and 2 bases, with 17 bases remaining between them. CDR3 loop: CAWSRRPGLPTDTQYF. The CDR3 DNA reads as TGTGCCTGGAGTAGACGCCCGGGACTCCCCACAGATACGCAGTATTTT.

V gene TRBV2 combines with J gene TRBJ2-5; the D is unclear. The CDR3 runs 19 residues. Looked up from germline, CDR1 is SNHLY and CDR2 is FYNNEI. Trimming took 4 bases from V and 0 from J, leaving 24 bases between them. This CDR3 reads CASSAYGGRRTNNQETQYF. The CDR3 DNA is TGTGCCAGCAGTGCATACGGCGGCAGACGAACCAATAACCAAGAGACCCAGTACTTC.

CDR3: CASSSTGGSTEAFF. The CDR3 bases are TGCGCCAGCAGCTCGACCGGGGGGAGCACTGAAGCTTTCTTT. The V call is TRBV5-1, the J call TRBJ1-1; D possibly corresponds to TRBD1 (5 bases). Germline V gene lookup returns CDR1 SGHRS and CDR2 YFSETQ. V lost 3 bases and J lost 4, with 13 bases in between. The CDR3 length is 14 residues.